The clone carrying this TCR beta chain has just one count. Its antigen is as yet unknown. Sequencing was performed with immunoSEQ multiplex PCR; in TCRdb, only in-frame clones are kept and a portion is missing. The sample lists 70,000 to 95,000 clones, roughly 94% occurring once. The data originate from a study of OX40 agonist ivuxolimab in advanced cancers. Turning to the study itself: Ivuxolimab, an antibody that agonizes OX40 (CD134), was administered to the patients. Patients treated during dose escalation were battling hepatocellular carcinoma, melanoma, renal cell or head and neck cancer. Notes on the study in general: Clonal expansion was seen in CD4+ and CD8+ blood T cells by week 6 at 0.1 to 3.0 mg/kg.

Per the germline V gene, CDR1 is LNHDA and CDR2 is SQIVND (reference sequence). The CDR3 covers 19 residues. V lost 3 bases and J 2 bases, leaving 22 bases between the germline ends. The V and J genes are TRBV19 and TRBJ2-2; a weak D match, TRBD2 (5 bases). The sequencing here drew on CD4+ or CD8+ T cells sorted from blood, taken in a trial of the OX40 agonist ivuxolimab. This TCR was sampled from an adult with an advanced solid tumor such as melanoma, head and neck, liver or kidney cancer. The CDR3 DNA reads TGTGCCAGTAGTATTTACAGAGTCGGACTCTTAGGAAACACCGGGGAGCTGTTTTTT. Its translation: CASSIYRVGLLGNTGELFF.